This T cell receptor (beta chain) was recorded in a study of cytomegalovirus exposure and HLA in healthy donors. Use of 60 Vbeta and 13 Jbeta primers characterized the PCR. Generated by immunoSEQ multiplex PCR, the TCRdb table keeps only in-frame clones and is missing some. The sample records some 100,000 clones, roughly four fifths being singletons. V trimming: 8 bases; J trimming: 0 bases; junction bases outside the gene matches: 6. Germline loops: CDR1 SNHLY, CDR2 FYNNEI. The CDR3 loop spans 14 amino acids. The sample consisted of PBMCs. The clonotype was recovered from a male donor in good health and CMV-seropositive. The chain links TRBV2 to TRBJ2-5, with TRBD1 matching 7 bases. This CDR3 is CASSTGAYQETQYF. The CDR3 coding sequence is TGTGCCAGCTCTACAGGGGCCTACCAAGAGACCCAGTACTTC.